The 19 T cell receptor beta chains listed next were all sequenced from one sample in a study of blood T cell repertoires in COVID-19. Sequencing used immunoSEQ multiplex PCR; TCRdb keeps in-frame clones, though not all of them. The sample has approximately 150,000 clones, 84% seen once. Sequenced material: peripheral blood. Receptors originate from an elderly woman with COVID-19, enrolled during active disease.

The chain employs TRBV14 and TRBJ1-2, with 7 bases lining up with TRBD1. The CDR3 is 14 amino acids. Germline lookup yields CDR1 SGHDN and CDR2 FVKESK. J lost 5 bases, V lost 2 bases, and 5 bases had no gene match. As DNA, the CDR3 is TGTGCCAGCAGCCAAATAGGGGGCGTTTATGGCTACACCTTC. Residues: CASSQIGGVYGYTF.

This clone was seen a few times. This sequence joins TRBV7-9 and TRBJ1-2, with D unresolved. The length of the CDR3 is 15 residues. V was cut by 1 base and J by 8 bases, with 17 bases left in between. Per germline, CDR1 SEHNR and CDR2 FQNEAQ (reference sequence). CDR3 DNA sequence: TGTGCCAGCAGCTTAGGTGGGAGCCCGGGCGTGGGCTACACCTTC. Translation gives CASSLGGSPGVGYTF.

The rearrangement joins TRBV20-1 to TRBJ2-5, with TRBD1 identical over 8 bases. V lost 3 bases and J lost 3; bases outside the gene matches: 6. Per the germline V gene, CDR1 is DFQATT and CDR2 is SNEGSKA (reference sequence). The CDR3 has 14 amino acids. The CDR3 here is CSASPHRGEETQYF. CDR3 in DNA: TGCAGTGCTAGTCCCCACAGGGGGGAAGAGACCCAGTACTTC.

In the case of this clone: The junction does not match germline at one end; this may be a read error. Additional DNA sequences in this sample encode the identical CDR3. The V gene is TRBV28, the J gene TRBJ2-2, with D maybe TRBD1 (5 bases). CDR1 is MDHEN, CDR2 SYDVKM, per germline. The CDR3 runs to 16 residues. The CDR3 here is CASSFGQGRYTGELFF. The CDR3 DNA sequence: TGTGCCAGTAGTTTTGGGCAGGGCCGCTACACCGGGGAGCTGTTTTTT.

This chain uses TRBV18 with TRBJ2-5; TRBD1 aligns across 8 bases. Germline loops: CDR1 KGHSH, CDR2 LQKENI. V trimming: 3 bases; J trimming: 4 bases; junction bases outside the gene matches: 7. This CDR3 is 15 amino acids long. CDR3 in amino acids: CASSPRQGLGETQYF. The DNA of the CDR3 is TGTGCCAGCTCACCCCGACAGGGGCTAGGAGAGACCCAGTACTTC. The variable domain in full, completed from reference TRBV18 and TRBJ2-5, reads NAGVMQNPRHLVRRRGQEARLRCSPMKGHSHVYWYRQLPEEGLKFMVYLQKENIIDESGMPKERFSAEFPKEGPSILRIQQVVRGDSAAYFCASSPRQGLGETQYFGPGTRLLVL.

V usage is TRBV24-1 and J usage is TRBJ2-2, with 11 nucleotides matching TRBD2. The CDR3 has 15 amino acids. Germline-derived CDR1 and CDR2 are KGHDR and SFDVKD. Germline trimming cut 5 bases from V and 5 bases from J; bases unmatched to any gene: 3. The CDR3 loop reads CATSVASGRTGELFF. As DNA, the CDR3 is TGTGCCACCAGTGTGGCTAGCGGGAGGACCGGGGAGCTGTTTTTT.

The V gene is TRBV19, the J gene TRBJ1-1; tentatively, D is TRBD1 (5 bases). The CDR3 has 15 amino acids. Per germline, CDR1 LNHDA and CDR2 SQIVND (reference sequence). With 2 bases removed from V and 3 bases from J, the gap between germline ends came to 13 bases. Here the CDR3 reads CASSIPGQGYTEAFF. In DNA form, the CDR3 reads TGTGCCAGTAGTATACCCGGGCAGGGCTACACTGAAGCTTTCTTT.

J is TRBJ1-2 and V is TRBV28; 9 bases line up with TRBD1. From germline, CDR1 is MDHEN and CDR2 SYDVKM. V shed 9 bases and J 2 bases; nucleotides not matched to a gene: 10. CDR3 length: 15 residues. The CDR3 reads CASSYWTGANYGYTF. CDR3 sequence (DNA): TGTGCCAGTTCGTATTGGACAGGGGCAAACTATGGCTACACCTTC.

The genes are TRBV29-1 and TRBJ1-1; TRBD1 aligns across 8 bases. Germline assignment: CDR1 SQVTM and CDR2 ANQGSEA. There are 13 residues in the CDR3. Losses at the gene ends were 6 bases for V and 1 base for J; bases not matched to a gene: 4. The CDR3 nucleotides read TGCAGCGTGGGGGACAGGAAGAACACTGAAGCTTTCTTT. Translating gives CSVGDRKNTEAFF. The full variable domain, in which reference TRBV29-1 and TRBJ1-1 provide the parts outside the CDR3, is SAVISQKPSRDICQRGTSLTIQCQVDSQVTMMFWYRQQPGQSLTLIATANQGSEATYESGFVIDKFPISRPNLTFSTLTVSNMSPEDSSIYLCSVGDRKNTEAFFGQGTRLTVV.

This chain joins TRBV5-1 and TRBJ2-1, with TRBD1 identical over 7 bases. CDR1 and CDR2 from the germline V gene are SGHRS and YFSETQ. The CDR3 is made up of 15 amino acids. Losses at the gene ends were 4 bases for V and 0 bases for J; bases not matched to a gene: 4. CDR3 residues: CASSLGQTSYNEQFF. The CDR3 DNA follows: TGCGCCAGCAGCCTGGGACAGACCTCCTACAATGAGCAGTTCTTC.

The chain links TRBV5-1 to TRBJ2-7; 7 positions agree with TRBD1. J was trimmed by 7 bases and V by 3 bases; bases with no gene match: 7. CDR1 and CDR2 (germline): SGHRS, YFSETQ. This CDR3 is built from 13 residues. CDR3 amino acids: CASSSRQGREQYF. CDR3 nucleotides: TGCGCCAGCAGCTCGCGACAGGGCCGAGAGCAGTACTTC.

The chain recombines TRBV28 with TRBJ2-3, with 7 bases fitting TRBD1. Germline V CDR1 and CDR2: MDHEN, SYDVKM. V was pared by 4 bases and J by 0 bases, with 4 bases of the junction left unmatched. This CDR3 is 15 amino acids long. The CDR3 region has the DNA TGTGCCAGCAGTTATAACAGGGGTAGCACAGATACGCAGTATTTT. Protein: CASSYNRGSTDTQYF.

This chain uses TRBV23-1 with TRBJ2-7; TRBD2 matches at 7 bases. TRBV23-1 is annotated as an ORF whose role is uncertain. V shed 7 bases and J 3 bases; nucleotides not matched to a gene: 12. The CDR3 loop spans 15 amino acids. CDR3 protein: CASKWRGTSFYEQYF. The CDR3 bases are TGCGCCAGCAAGTGGCGGGGGACCTCCTTCTACGAGCAGTACTTC.

This chain joins TRBV7-3 and TRBJ1-5; possibly TRBD1 for D (5 bases). This CDR3 is built from 19 residues. Trimming pared 7 bases from V and 0 bases from J, leaving 25 bases between. Per the germline V gene, CDR1 is SGHTA and CDR2 is FQGTGA. In DNA form, the CDR3 reads TGTGCCAGCAACCATAAGGAACCGGGGGGGTTGTATAGCAATCAGCCCCAGCATTTT. Amino acid sequence: CASNHKEPGGLYSNQPQHF.

The chain carries TRBV28 and TRBJ2-7; 7 bases align to TRBD2. The CDR3 totals 14 residues. J lost 2 bases, V lost 10 bases, and 11 bases had no gene match. CDR1 and CDR2 (germline): MDHEN, SYDVKM. The CDR3 protein is CATNLPSGTYEQYF. The CDR3 nucleotides read TGTGCCACCAATCTCCCCAGCGGGACCTACGAGCAGTACTTC.

The chain employs TRBV4-2 and TRBJ2-4, with 7 bases lining up with TRBD2. V lost 6 bases to trimming and J lost 7 bases; unmatched junction nucleotides: 9. The CDR3 is 14 residues long. The germline CDR1 and CDR2 sequences are LGHNA and YNFKEQ. The CDR3 here is CASSNTGGMNIQYF. The CDR3 DNA reads as TGTGCCAGCAGTAATACGGGGGGAATGAACATTCAGTACTTC.

The chain uses TRBV6-6 and TRBJ1-4; D unclear. Trimming shortened V by 2 bases and J by 7 bases, and 2 bases separated the two germline ends. Germline V gene data show CDR1 as MNHNY and CDR2 as SVGAGI (reference sequence). The CDR3 extends over 11 amino acids. The CDR3 DNA reads as TGTGCCAGCAGTTACCGTGAAAAACTGTTTTTT. Protein product: CASSYREKLFF.

J is TRBJ1-2 and V is TRBV7-9; 8 bases match TRBD1. Germline assignment: CDR1 SEHNR and CDR2 FQNEAQ (reference sequence). The CDR3 has 13 residues. V was clipped by 4 bases and J by 7 bases; unmatched bases: 5. CDR3 DNA: TGTGCCAGCAGCTCGGACAGGGAGTTTGGCTACACCTTC. Its protein is CASSSDREFGYTF.

The gene calls are TRBV3-1 (or the pseudogene TRBV3-2) and TRBJ2-7; 14 bases fit TRBD2. Trimming cost V 3 bases and J 0 bases; bases outside gene matches: 7. The length of the CDR3 is 18 residues. From germline, CDR1 is LGHDT and CDR2 YNNKEL (reference sequence). The chain's CDR3 is CASSHRRTSGGYSYEQYF. In nucleotides, the CDR3 is TGTGCCAGCAGCCATCGAAGGACTAGCGGGGGGTACTCCTACGAGCAGTACTTC.